The following is a T cell receptor beta chain sequence with its context. Its antigen is undetermined. Assay: immunoSEQ multiplex PCR; the TCRdb copy retains only in-frame clones and omits some. The sample includes more than 120,000 clones, 85% to 90% of them seen just once. Whether given at about 4 or about 12 weeks, second doses were pooled. These data belong to a study of T cell responses to AZD1222 COVID-19 vaccine. Study conclusions and caveats: Increases in Spike-specific TCR breadth and depth were seen after two AZD1222 doses.

This CDR3 contains 15 residues. Germline lookup yields CDR1 LGHNA and CDR2 YNFKEQ. With 0 bases clipped from V and 7 bases from J, the junction kept 5 bases outside the gene matches. V gene TRBV4-2 combines with J gene TRBJ2-2, with 7 bases matching TRBD2. This clonotype was obtained from an adult who received the AZD1222 COVID-19 vaccine. This specimen was peripheral blood, taken 28 days after the second AZD1222 dose. The CDR3 DNA follows: TGTGCCAGCAGCCAAGAAGCGGGGAGGTTCGGGGAGCTGTTTTTT. It specifies CASSQEAGRFGELFF.